The rows below give T cell receptor beta chains drawn from one sample of a study of blood T cell repertoires in COVID-19. Sequencing used immunoSEQ multiplex PCR; TCRdb keeps in-frame clones, though not all of them. The sample shows approximately 130,000 clones, about 80% of them seen only once. The material sequenced was peripheral blood. These receptors originate from a human donor in a cohort sampled during active COVID-19. Both conserved end residues are part of each CDR3. Each record gives: clone size, V gene, J gene, D gene, CDR3 DNA, CDR3 protein. A D gene is named only where the DNA matches it firmly. A row's size may be missing; if present it is once, few, many or a size class.

-,TRBV11-2,TRBJ1-1,TRBD1,TGTGCCAGCAGCTTAATTCAGGGGGCGCACACTGAAGCTTTCTTT,CASSLIQGAHTEAFF
once,TRBV10-3,TRBJ2-7,-,TGTGCCATCAGTGATCAGGACAAAAGCTCCTACGAGCAGTACTTC,CAISDQDKSSYEQYF
-,TRBV29-1,TRBJ2-7,-,TGCAGCGGCCCGGGCGAACAGGAGGGCTACGAGCAGTACTTC,CSGPGEQEGYEQYF
-,TRBV30,TRBJ2-7,TRBD2,TGTGCCTGGAGTATGGGAGGGGTGACGGCCGAGCAGTACTTC,CAWSMGGVTAEQYF
-,TRBV3-1/TRBV3-2,TRBJ1-3,-,TGTGCCAGCAGCCAAGGGGCGACAGTGACCATATATTTT,CASSQGATVTIYF
-,TRBV27,TRBJ2-3,TRBD2,TGTGCCAGCAGTTTAAGGCCGGGACTAGCAGACTTCACAGATACGCAGTATTTT,CASSLRPGLADFTDTQYF
-,TRBV25-1,TRBJ1-4,TRBD1,TGTGCCAGCAGGCCCGGGACAGGGTTGGATAATGAAAAACTGTTTTTT,CASRPGTGLDNEKLFF
-,TRBV2,TRBJ1-3,TRBD1,TGTGCCAGCAGTGAAGCTCCTTTCGACAGGGACAGAAACACCATATATTTT,CASSEAPFDRDRNTIYF
-,TRBV27,TRBJ1-2,TRBD1,TGTGCCAGCAGTCATAACAGGGGTGATGGCTACACCTTC,CASSHNRGDGYTF
-,TRBV5-1,TRBJ2-3,-,TGCGCCAGCAGCTTCCGCTATAGCACAGATACGCAGTATTTT,CASSFRYSTDTQYF
once,TRBV2,TRBJ1-6,TRBD1,TGTGCCAGCAGCCTACAGGGGGTCTATAATTCACCCCTCCACTTT,CASSLQGVYNSPLHF
-,TRBV12-3/TRBV12-4,TRBJ1-1,-,TGTGCCCAGGGAAAGGGGAACACTGAAGCTTTCTTT,CAQGKGNTEAFF
-,TRBV5-5,TRBJ1-2,TRBD1,TGTGCCAGCAGCATGGGACAGGGTGGCTATGGCTACACCTTC,CASSMGQGGYGYTF
once,TRBV6-4,TRBJ2-3,TRBD2,TGTGCCAGCAGTGTGGCGGTAGCGGGGGGCCGCACAGATACGCAGTATTTT,CASSVAVAGGRTDTQYF
-,TRBV10-1,TRBJ2-7,TRBD1,TGCGCCAGCAGTGAGTCAACTCCGACAGGGTCCTACGAGCAGTACTTC,CASSESTPTGSYEQYF
-,TRBV6-4,TRBJ1-2,-,TGTGCCAGCAGTGAATCAGGGGCCAGCTATGGCTACACCTTC,CASSESGASYGYTF